The 27 T cell receptor beta chains below were found in one sample sequenced in a study of regulatory and conventional T cells in RAG deficiency. Here immunoSEQ multiplex PCR was the method, and the copy in TCRdb shows in-frame clones only, minus some. Of 34,000 or so clones in the sample, approximately 91% were seen once. The sample also formed part of further work on regulatory T cells. That work states: Amplification used 52 TRBV primers and 13 TRBJ primers.

Specimen: CD8+ T cells sorted from blood. These receptors were obtained from a human donor in good health.

V and J are TRBV10-3 and TRBJ2-3; D is perhaps TRBD1 or TRBD2 (5 bases each). Looked up from germline, CDR1 is ENHRY and CDR2 is SYGVKD. The CDR3 is made up of 14 amino acids. V lost 4 bases, J lost 2 bases, and 10 bases lay in between. The CDR3 region has the DNA TGTGCCATCAGTGTTGGGGGATTCACAGATACGCAGTATTTT. Translating it yields CAISVGGFTDTQYF.

This chain links TRBV2 with TRBJ1-5; D call uncertain. The V and J ends lost 3 bases and 0 bases respectively, with 15 bases between them. The CDR3 consists of 17 residues. Per the germline V gene, CDR1 is SNHLY and CDR2 is FYNNEI. CDR3 DNA sequence: TGTGCCAGCAGTGAGGCGGGCTCGGGGAATAGCAATCAGCCCCAGCATTTT. Its translation: CASSEAGSGNSNQPQHF.

This clone occurred once. This chain links TRBV11-2 with TRBJ1-2; possibly TRBD1 for D (6 bases). This CDR3 contains 16 residues. V was trimmed by 4 bases and J by 0 bases, leaving 15 bases between them. From germline, CDR1 is SGHAT and CDR2 FQNNGV. CDR3 protein: CASSSPAGAANYGYTF. The CDR3 nucleotides are TGTGCCAGCAGCTCTCCCGCGGGGGCAGCTAACTATGGCTACACCTTC.

This clone was seen only once. The chain uses TRBV6-5 and TRBJ2-7, with D tentatively TRBD2 (6 bases). V lost 6 bases and J 2 bases, leaving 14 bases between the germline ends. Germline assignment: CDR1 MNHEY and CDR2 SVGAGI. This CDR3 contains 14 residues. Here the CDR3 reads CASRNLAPTYEQYF. CDR3 coding DNA: TGTGCCAGCAGAAATCTAGCGCCAACCTACGAGCAGTACTTC.

This chain links TRBV18 with TRBJ1-6, with 8 nucleotides matching TRBD1. CDR3 length equals 16 residues. J gave up 9 bases and V 5 bases, and 12 bases lay outside the gene matches. Germline assignment: CDR1 KGHSH and CDR2 LQKENI. Written as DNA, the CDR3 is TGTGCCAGCTCATCAGACCGGGACAGGCTGATTTCACCCCTCCACTTT. This gives the protein CASSSDRDRLISPLHF.

The chain combines TRBV21-1 with TRBJ2-2; TRBD2 is taken as the D call from the table, unchecked against the DNA. TRBV21-1 is deemed a pseudogene. The CDR3 spans 17 residues. CDR3 bases: TGTGCCAGCAGCAAGGGAGCGGGGCCGGGGGACACCGGGGAGCTGTTTTTT. Translating gives CASSKGAGPGDTGELFF.

The rearrangement uses TRBV4-2 and TRBJ2-7, with TRBD2 matching over 10 bases. V dropped 0 bases and J dropped 3; count of bases not matched to a gene: 8. Germline V gene lookup returns CDR1 LGHNA and CDR2 YNFKEQ. The CDR3 is 17 residues long. The CDR3 DNA follows: TGTGCCAGCAGCCAAGACAGTCTAGCGGGAGTAGGCTACGAGCAGTACTTC. Its protein is CASSQDSLAGVGYEQYF.

The chain combines TRBV5-6 with TRBJ2-2; D call uncertain. Germline CDR1 SGHDT, CDR2 YYEEEE. V lost 0 bases and J 10 bases, leaving 7 bases between the germline ends. This CDR3 comprises 12 residues. The CDR3 nucleotides read TGTGCCAGCAGCTTGGAGTTCGCGGAGCTGTTTTTT. It translates to CASSLEFAELFF.

V and J are TRBV19 and TRBJ2-1; TRBD1 agrees at 7 bases. Germline V gene sequence: CDR1 LNHDA, CDR2 SQIVND (reference sequence). The CDR3 is 15 residues long. The J segment lost 5 bases and the V segment lost 1 base, leaving 5 bases of the junction unmatched. The CDR3 sequence: CASSIVRTGNNEQFF. CDR3 DNA: TGTGCCAGTAGTATAGTTAGGACAGGCAACAATGAGCAGTTCTTC.

The chain recombines TRBV6-1 with TRBJ1-1; D not certain. Germline loops: CDR1 MNHNS, CDR2 SASEGT. Between the trimmed V and J ends, which lost 5 bases and 4 bases, there was a span of 8 bases. This CDR3 comprises 12 residues. CDR3 nucleotide sequence: TGTGCCAGCAGTTGGACTAGCACTGAAGCTTTCTTT. Translation gives CASSWTSTEAFF.

In its sample, this clone was seen once. The chain is built from TRBV7-6 and TRBJ2-2, with a possible D match to TRBD1 (5 bases). Trimming stripped 0 bases from V and 3 bases from J, with 11 bases between. The CDR3 sequence is 16 residues long. Germline V gene lookup returns CDR1 SGHVS and CDR2 FNYEAQ. CDR3 amino acids: CASSLAAGWDTGELFF. CDR3 in DNA: TGTGCCAGCAGCTTAGCGGCAGGGTGGGACACCGGGGAGCTGTTTTTT.

The chain joins TRBV6-5 to TRBJ2-7; tentative D call: TRBD2 (5 bases). CDR1 and CDR2 (germline): MNHEY, SVGAGI. This CDR3 is 13 amino acids long. V lost 0 bases, J lost 4 bases, and 7 bases lay in between. CDR3 sequence: CASSYSLGYEQYF. CDR3 nucleotides: TGTGCCAGCAGTTACTCACTAGGGTACGAGCAGTACTTC.

Regarding this clone: At one of its ends the junction is not consistent with the germline gene, which may arise from a read error. The rearrangement links TRBV19 to TRBJ2-6; D not certain. The V gene's germline CDR1 is LNHDA and CDR2 SQIVND (reference sequence). There are 17 residues in the CDR3. In DNA form, the CDR3 reads TGTGCCAGTACCGTGACTTCGTTCCTTTCTGAGGCCAACGTCCTGACTTTC. Protein sequence: CASTVTSFLSEANVLTF.

The chain uses TRBV29-1 and TRBJ2-7; 9 nucleotides match TRBD2. V was pared by 6 bases and J by 4 bases, with 13 bases of the junction left unmatched. Germline V gives CDR1 SQVTM, CDR2 ANQGSEA. This CDR3 comprises 15 residues. The CDR3, as DNA: TGCAGCGTCGCCCGTGTAGTAGCGGGAGCTTACGAGCAGTACTTC. This codes for CSVARVVAGAYEQYF.

V is TRBV13 and J is TRBJ1-6; D possibly corresponds to TRBD1 (6 bases). CDR3 length: 16 amino acids. The V end was cut by 4 bases, the J end by 1 base, with 11 bases between. Germline CDR1 is PRHDT and CDR2 is FYEKMQ (reference sequence). CDR3 amino acids: CASSSQGGSYNSPLHF. As DNA, the CDR3 is TGTGCCAGCAGCTCACAAGGGGGGTCCTATAATTCACCCCTCCACTTT.

This clone was counted a single time. V usage is TRBV7-9 and J usage is TRBJ2-7; D tentatively fits TRBD1 or TRBD2 (5 bases each). V gave up 5 bases and J gave up 3 bases, with 17 bases separating them. The CDR3 sequence is 15 residues long. Germline CDR1 and CDR2: SEHNR and FQNEAQ (reference sequence). This CDR3 reads CASSPGTGYLYEQYF. As DNA, the CDR3 is TGTGCCAGCAGCCCCGGGACCGGCTATCTCTACGAGCAGTACTTC.

The chain couples TRBV4-1 to TRBJ1-6, with D perhaps matching TRBD1 (5 bases). The germline V and J ends were trimmed by 8 bases and 0 bases, with 20 bases remaining between them. Looked up from germline, CDR1 is MGHRA and CDR2 is YSYEKL. This CDR3 contains 18 residues. CDR3 bases: TGCGCCAGCTCGAACAAAGGGACTTGGAGCTCCTATAATTCACCCCTCCACTTT. This codes for CASSNKGTWSSYNSPLHF.

The chain links TRBV6-1 to TRBJ2-7; no clear D. Germline CDR1 MNHNS, CDR2 SASEGT. The V and J ends lost 0 bases and 0 bases respectively, with 21 bases between them. This CDR3 is built from 19 residues. The CDR3 spells CASSEALTWSTRPSYEQYF. Written as DNA, the CDR3 is TGTGCCAGCAGTGAAGCGCTGACATGGTCGACACGGCCCTCCTACGAGCAGTACTTC.

This clone was counted a single time. The CDR3: CASSWTSPNTEAFF. The CDR3 DNA is TGTGCCAGTAGTTGGACCTCCCCAAACACTGAAGCTTTCTTT. The gene calls are TRBV19 and TRBJ1-1; D remains ambiguous. V was clipped by 5 bases and J by 2 bases, with 12 bases between them. Germline V gene data show CDR1 as LNHDA and CDR2 as SQIVND (reference sequence). The length of the CDR3 is 14 residues.

This chain connects TRBV4-1 to TRBJ1-2, with TRBD1 matching 8 bases. The germline V gene has CDR1 MGHRA and CDR2 YSYEKL. Trimming cost V 4 bases and J 5 bases; bases outside gene matches: 6. CDR3 length: 14 amino acids. CDR3 residues: CASSPTWTGYGYTF. CDR3 DNA: TGCGCCAGCAGCCCCACTTGGACAGGGTATGGCTACACCTTC.

This clone was seen only once. The chain combines TRBV18 with TRBJ2-2; D gene ambiguous. Germline CDR1 KGHSH, CDR2 LQKENI. The CDR3 sequence is 14 residues long. V shed 3 bases and J shed 1 base, with 6 bases lying between them. The CDR3 nucleotides are TGTGCCAGCTCACCTCGGCAGAACACCGGGGAGCTGTTTTTT. This encodes CASSPRQNTGELFF.

The chain joins TRBV9 to TRBJ1-2, with D uncertain. The CDR3 extends over 12 amino acids. V lost 3 bases and J 8 bases, leaving 11 bases between the germline ends. Per the germline V gene, CDR1 is SGDLS and CDR2 is YYNGEE. The CDR3: CASSEDGRGYTF. The CDR3, as DNA: TGTGCCAGCAGCGAGGACGGCCGGGGCTACACCTTC.

This chain joins TRBV11-2 and TRBJ2-5, with unresolved D. Per germline, CDR1 SGHAT and CDR2 FQNNGV. This CDR3 is built from 14 residues. V was clipped by 3 bases and J by 3 bases, with 11 bases between them. CDR3 amino acids: CASSFRQVEETQYF. The CDR3 DNA is TGTGCCAGCAGCTTCAGGCAGGTGGAAGAGACCCAGTACTTC.

This chain uses TRBV30 with TRBJ1-5, with no clear D. The V end lost 0 bases, the J end lost 2 bases, and 2 bases lay between the germline ends. Germline V gene sequence: CDR1 GTSNPN, CDR2 SVGIG (reference sequence). The length of the CDR3 is 12 residues. CDR3 protein: CAWSVGNQPQHF. In nucleotides, the CDR3 is TGTGCCTGGAGTGTGGGCAATCAGCCCCAGCATTTT.

The chain combines TRBV9 with TRBJ2-2; D is possibly TRBD2 (6 bases). The CDR3 has 16 amino acids. Per the germline V gene, CDR1 is SGDLS and CDR2 is YYNGEE. V was clipped by 0 bases and J by 0 bases, with 9 bases between them. The CDR3 protein is CASSVGGGTNTGELFF. In DNA form, the CDR3 reads TGTGCCAGCAGCGTAGGCGGCGGGACGAACACCGGGGAGCTGTTTTTT.

The rearrangement uses TRBV5-1 and TRBJ2-5; 8 positions agree with TRBD2. V shed 0 bases, J shed 3 bases, and the junction held 7 bases outside the gene matches. This CDR3 region has 16 residues. Per the germline V gene, CDR1 is SGHRS and CDR2 is YFSETQ. DNA for the CDR3: TGCGCCAGCAGCTTGGAAAATGTACTAGCGGAAGAGACCCAGTACTTC. Its translation is CASSLENVLAEETQYF. Supplemented by reference TRBV5-1 and TRBJ2-5, the full variable domain reads KAGVTQTPRYLIKTRGQQVTLSCSPISGHRSVSWYQQTPGQGLQFLFEYFSETQRNKGNFPGRFSGRQFSNSRSEMNVSTLELGDSALYLCASSLENVLAEETQYFGPGTRLLVL.

The gene calls are TRBV27 and TRBJ2-5; unclear D gene. The CDR3 is made up of 15 amino acids. Trimming shortened V by 5 bases and J by 4 bases, and 17 bases separated the two germline ends. Germline values: CDR1 MNHEY, CDR2 SMNVEV (reference sequence). The CDR3 DNA is TGTGCCAGCAGTATGACTGGATTATTGGGAGAGACCCAGTACTTC. Translation: CASSMTGLLGETQYF.